This TCR beta chain appears in the sequencing data of a study of T cell repertoires in cytomegalovirus infection. Study summary: It was the public TCR beta signatures that indicated both CMV infection and matching HLA type.

TCRdb reanalysed the reads using MiXCR and keeps one entry per CDR3 protein. The sample includes about 740,000 distinct CDR3 sequences, 35% to 45% of them seen just once. The ends were cut back, 1 base at V and 7 bases at J, with 10 bases in the middle. CDR1 and CDR2 from the germline V gene are SEHNR and FQNEAQ (reference sequence). CDR3 length: 13 amino acids. Study-level points and caveats: Accumulated public TCR beta family frequency recognized individuals carrying CMV together with the relevant HLA. In two of eight donors, the top clonotype was HLA-C-restricted CMV-specific.

In the case of this clonotype: The antigen remains unidentified.

The receptor comes from a human donor in good health (CMV status not recorded). Some clones in this sample may be carry-over from other donors' samples. The material sequenced was PBMCs. The chain combines TRBV7-9 with TRBJ1-1, with D uncertain. The CDR3 DNA sequence: TGTGCCAGCAGCTTAGGTGGGATGCTTGAAGCTTTCTTT. As protein: CASSLGGMLEAFF.